This T cell receptor beta chain came from a study of cytomegalovirus exposure and HLA in healthy donors. Study results and limitations: Earlier results showed most TCR beta V segments being productive about 87% or about 30% of the time.

For this clone: Its specificity is unknown.

CDR3 size: 16 residues. With 0 bases removed from V and 4 bases from J, the gap between germline ends came to 15 bases. In germline, CDR1 is SEHNR, CDR2 FQNEAQ (reference sequence). The PCR ran on 60 Vbeta and 13 Jbeta primers. The data were produced by immunoSEQ multiplex PCR, yet TCRdb's version contains in-frame clones alone and is incomplete. The table has about 150,000 clones, 50% to 75% seen once. Sequencing was performed on PBMCs. The receptor's source is a woman aged 40 to 50 in good health and CMV-seronegative. V gene TRBV7-9 combines with J gene TRBJ1-1; D may be TRBD1 (5 bases). Here the CDR3 reads CASSLANLVGGTEAFF. CDR3 in DNA: TGTGCCAGCAGCTTAGCAAATCTGGTGGGGGGCACTGAAGCTTTCTTT.